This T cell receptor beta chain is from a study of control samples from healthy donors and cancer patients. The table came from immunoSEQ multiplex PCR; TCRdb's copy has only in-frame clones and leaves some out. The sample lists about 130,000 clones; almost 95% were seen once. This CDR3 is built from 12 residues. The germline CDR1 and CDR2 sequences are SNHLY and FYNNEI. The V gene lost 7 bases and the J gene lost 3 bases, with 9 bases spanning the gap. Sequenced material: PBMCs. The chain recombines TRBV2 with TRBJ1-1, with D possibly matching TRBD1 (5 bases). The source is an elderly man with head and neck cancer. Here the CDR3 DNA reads TGTGCCAGCACGTTGGGACACACTGAAGCTTTCTTT. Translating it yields CASTLGHTEAFF. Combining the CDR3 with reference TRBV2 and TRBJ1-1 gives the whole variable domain EPEVTQTPSHQVTQMGQEVILRCVPISNHLYFYWYRQILGQKVEFLVSFYNNEISEKSEIFDDQFSVERPDGSNFTLKIRSTKLEDSAMYFCASTLGHTEAFFGQGTRLTVV.